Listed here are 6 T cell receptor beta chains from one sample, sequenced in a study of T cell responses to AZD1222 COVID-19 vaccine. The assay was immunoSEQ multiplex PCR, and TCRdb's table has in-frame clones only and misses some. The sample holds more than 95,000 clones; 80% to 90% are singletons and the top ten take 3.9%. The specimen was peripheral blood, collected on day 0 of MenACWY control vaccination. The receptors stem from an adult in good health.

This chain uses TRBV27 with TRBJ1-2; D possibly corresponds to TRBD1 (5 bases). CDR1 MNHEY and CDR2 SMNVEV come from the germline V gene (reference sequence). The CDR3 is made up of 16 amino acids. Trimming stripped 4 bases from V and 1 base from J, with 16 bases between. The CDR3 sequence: CASSSNGGGGNYGYTF. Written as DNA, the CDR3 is TGTGCCAGCAGTTCTAATGGGGGAGGCGGTAACTATGGCTACACCTTC.

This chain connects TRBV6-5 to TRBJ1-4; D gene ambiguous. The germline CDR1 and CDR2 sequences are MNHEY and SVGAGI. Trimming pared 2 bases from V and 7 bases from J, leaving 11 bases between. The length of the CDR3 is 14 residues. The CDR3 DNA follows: TGTGCCAGCAGTTACGGTGGAGTCGGTGAAAAACTGTTTTTT. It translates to CASSYGGVGEKLFF.

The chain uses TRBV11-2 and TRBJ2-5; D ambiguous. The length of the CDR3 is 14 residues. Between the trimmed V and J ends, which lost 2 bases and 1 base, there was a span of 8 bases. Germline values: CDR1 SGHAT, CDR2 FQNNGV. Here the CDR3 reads CASSLQIIQETQYF. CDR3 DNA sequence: TGTGCCAGCAGCTTACAAATTATCCAAGAGACCCAGTACTTC.

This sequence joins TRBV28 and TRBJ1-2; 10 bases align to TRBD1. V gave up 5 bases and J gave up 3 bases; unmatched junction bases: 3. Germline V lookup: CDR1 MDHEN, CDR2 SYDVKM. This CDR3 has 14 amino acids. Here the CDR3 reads CASSVTGGYYGYTF. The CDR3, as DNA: TGTGCCAGCAGTGTGACAGGGGGCTACTATGGCTACACCTTC.

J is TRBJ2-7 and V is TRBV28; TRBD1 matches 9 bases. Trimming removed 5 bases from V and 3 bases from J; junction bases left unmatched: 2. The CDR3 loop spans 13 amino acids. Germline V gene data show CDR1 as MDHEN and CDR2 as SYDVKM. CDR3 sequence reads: CASSLGQGYEQYF. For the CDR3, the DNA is TGTGCCAGCAGTCTGGGACAGGGCTACGAGCAGTACTTC.

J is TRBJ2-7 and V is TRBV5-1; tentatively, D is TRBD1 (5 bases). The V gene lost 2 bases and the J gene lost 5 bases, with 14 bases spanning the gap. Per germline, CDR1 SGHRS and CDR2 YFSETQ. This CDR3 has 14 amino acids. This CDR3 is CASSFQLPRDEQYF. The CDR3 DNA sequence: TGCGCCAGCAGCTTTCAACTCCCCAGGGACGAGCAGTACTTC.